This T cell receptor (beta chain) is drawn from a study of T cell responses to AZD1222 COVID-19 vaccine. Study-wide results and limits: Donors were mostly white British, more females; clonal diversity possibly underestimated. Regions left unmutated in variants are reportedly the target of nearly half of spike-specific TCRs. Baseline serostatus was positive in only a handful of AZD1222 recipients. Spike-specific TCR breadth and depth rose after two AZD1222 doses.

Germline CDR1 reads LGHNA; CDR2 reads YSLEER. After removal of 0 bases from V and 3 bases from J, the junction contained 5 bases not matched to a gene. This CDR3 is 17 amino acids long. This clone has just one count. As yet, its antigen is unknown. Generated by immunoSEQ multiplex PCR, the TCRdb table keeps only in-frame clones and is missing some. The profile shows approximately 180,000 clones, 92% of them singletons. The input for sequencing was peripheral blood, taken on day 0 of AZD1222 vaccination. This receptor was identified in an adult in good health. The chain joins TRBV4-3 to TRBJ2-3; the match to TRBD2 covers 11 bases. This chain's CDR3 is CASSQDYASGGTDTQYF. The CDR3 nucleotides are TGCGCCAGCAGCCAAGATTACGCTAGCGGGGGGACAGATACGCAGTATTTT.